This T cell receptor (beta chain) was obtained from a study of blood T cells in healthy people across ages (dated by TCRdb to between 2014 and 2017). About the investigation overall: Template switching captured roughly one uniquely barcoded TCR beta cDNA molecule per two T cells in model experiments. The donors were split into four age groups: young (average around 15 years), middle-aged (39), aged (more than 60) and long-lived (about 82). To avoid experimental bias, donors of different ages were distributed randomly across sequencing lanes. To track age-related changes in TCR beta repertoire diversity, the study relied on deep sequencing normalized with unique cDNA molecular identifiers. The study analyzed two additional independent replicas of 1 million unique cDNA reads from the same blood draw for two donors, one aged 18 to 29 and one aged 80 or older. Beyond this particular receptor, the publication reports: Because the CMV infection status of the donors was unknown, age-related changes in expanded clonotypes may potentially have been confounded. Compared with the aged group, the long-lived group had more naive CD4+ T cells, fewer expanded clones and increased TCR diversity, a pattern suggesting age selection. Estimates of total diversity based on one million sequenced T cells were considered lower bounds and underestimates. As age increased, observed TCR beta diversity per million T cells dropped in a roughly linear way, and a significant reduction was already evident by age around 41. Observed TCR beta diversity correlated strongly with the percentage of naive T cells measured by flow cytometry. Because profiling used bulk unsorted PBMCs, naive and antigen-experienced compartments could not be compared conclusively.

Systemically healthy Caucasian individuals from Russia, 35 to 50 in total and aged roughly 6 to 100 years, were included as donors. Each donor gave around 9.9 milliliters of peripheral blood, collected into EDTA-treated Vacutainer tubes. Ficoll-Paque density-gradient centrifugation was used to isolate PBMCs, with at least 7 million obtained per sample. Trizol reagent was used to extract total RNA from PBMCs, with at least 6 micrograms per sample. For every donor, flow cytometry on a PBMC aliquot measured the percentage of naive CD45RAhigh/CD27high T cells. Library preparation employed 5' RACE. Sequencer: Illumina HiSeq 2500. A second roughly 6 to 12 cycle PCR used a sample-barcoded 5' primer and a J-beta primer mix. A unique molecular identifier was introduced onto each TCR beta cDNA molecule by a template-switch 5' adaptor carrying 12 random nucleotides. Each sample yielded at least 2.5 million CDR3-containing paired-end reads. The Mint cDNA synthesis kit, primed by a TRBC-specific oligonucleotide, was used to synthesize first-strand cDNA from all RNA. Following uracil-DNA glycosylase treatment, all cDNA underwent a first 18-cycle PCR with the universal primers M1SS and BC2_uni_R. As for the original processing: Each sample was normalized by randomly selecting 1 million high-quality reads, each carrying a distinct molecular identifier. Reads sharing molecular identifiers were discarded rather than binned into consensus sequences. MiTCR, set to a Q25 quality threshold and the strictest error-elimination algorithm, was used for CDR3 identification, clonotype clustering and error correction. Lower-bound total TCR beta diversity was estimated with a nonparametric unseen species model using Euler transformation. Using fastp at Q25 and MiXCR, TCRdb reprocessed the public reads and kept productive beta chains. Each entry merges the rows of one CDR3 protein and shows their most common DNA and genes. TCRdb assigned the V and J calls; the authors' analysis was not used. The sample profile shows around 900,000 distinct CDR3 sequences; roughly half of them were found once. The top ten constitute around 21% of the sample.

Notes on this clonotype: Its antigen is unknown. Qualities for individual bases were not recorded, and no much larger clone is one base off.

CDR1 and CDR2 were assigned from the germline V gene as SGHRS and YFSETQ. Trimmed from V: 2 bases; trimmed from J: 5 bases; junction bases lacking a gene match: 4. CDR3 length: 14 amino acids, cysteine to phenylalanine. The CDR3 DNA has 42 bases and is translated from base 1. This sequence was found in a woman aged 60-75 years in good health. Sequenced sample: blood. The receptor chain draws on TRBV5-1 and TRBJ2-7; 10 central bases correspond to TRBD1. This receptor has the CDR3 CASSFGTGEHEQYF. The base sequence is TGCGCCAGCAGCTTTGGGACAGGGGAACACGAGCAGTACTTC.